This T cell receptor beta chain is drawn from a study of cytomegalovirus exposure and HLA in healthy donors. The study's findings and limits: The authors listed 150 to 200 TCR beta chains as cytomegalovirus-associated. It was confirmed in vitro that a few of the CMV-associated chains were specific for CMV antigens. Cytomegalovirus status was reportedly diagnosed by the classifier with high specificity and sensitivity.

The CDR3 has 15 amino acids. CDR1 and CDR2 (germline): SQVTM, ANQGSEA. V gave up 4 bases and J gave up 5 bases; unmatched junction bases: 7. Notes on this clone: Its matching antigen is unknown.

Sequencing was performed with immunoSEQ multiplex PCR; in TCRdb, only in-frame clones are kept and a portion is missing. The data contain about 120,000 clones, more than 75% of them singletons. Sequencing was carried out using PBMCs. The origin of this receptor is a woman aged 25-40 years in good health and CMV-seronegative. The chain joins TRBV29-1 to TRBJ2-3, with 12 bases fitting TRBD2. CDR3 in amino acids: CSVGRLAGGQDTQYF. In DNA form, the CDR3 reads TGCAGCGTTGGGAGGCTAGCGGGGGGGCAAGATACGCAGTATTTT.